This TCR beta chain emerged from a study of T-cell reconstitution after alpha-beta-depleted transplantation in children. Unique molecular identifiers tagged the TCRbeta library. Using its own MiXCR run on the PCR reads, TCRdb lists one record per CDR3 protein. This sample carries roughly 590,000 distinct CDR3 sequences, 15% to 20% of them seen once, and the ten largest clones take under 1.2%. The V gene lost 7 bases and the J gene lost 10 bases, with 19 bases spanning the gap. Germline V gene data show CDR1 as ENHRY and CDR2 as SYGVKD. The CDR3 loop spans 13 amino acids. Material: PBMCs from the stem cell graft donor, obtained from the stem cell graft. The origin of this receptor is a human donor who donated a stem cell graft to a child with acute myeloid leukemia. The chain joins TRBV10-3 to TRBJ1-1; tentatively, D is TRBD1 (6 bases). As DNA, the CDR3 is TGTGCCATCAAGGCGCCAGCAGGGGCGGCAGCTTTCTTT. It encodes CAIKAPAGAAAFF.